The rows below give T cell receptor beta chains drawn from one sample of a study of technical replicates of blood from four donors. Using immunoSEQ multiplex PCR, the repertoire was profiled, and TCRdb retains in-frame clones only, with some absent. This sample has about 12,000 clones, with approximately 93% found just once. The specimen sequenced was PBMCs. Source of these receptors: a human donor in good health. Both conserved end residues are part of each CDR3. Each record gives: clone size, V gene, D gene, J gene, CDR3 protein, CDR3 DNA. A D gene is named only where the DNA matches it firmly. Only part of the rows carry a size: once, few, many, or a class if the clone is expanded.

abundance: -
v_gene: TRBV5-1
d_gene: TRBD2
j_gene: TRBJ2-1
CDR3aa: CASSFPEREDNEQFF
CDR3nt: TGCGCCAGCAGCTTCCCCGAGCGGGAGGACAATGAGCAGTTCTTC

abundance: -
v_gene: TRBV11-3
d_gene: -
j_gene: TRBJ2-3
CDR3aa: CASSPQGDTQYF
CDR3nt: TGTGCCAGCAGCCCCCAGGGGGATACGCAGTATTTT

abundance: -
v_gene: TRBV25-1
d_gene: TRBD2
j_gene: TRBJ2-5
CDR3aa: CASNIAGAETQYF
CDR3nt: TGTGCCAGCAACATAGCGGGTGCGGAGACCCAGTACTTC

abundance: -
v_gene: TRBV5-4
d_gene: TRBD1
j_gene: TRBJ2-7
CDR3aa: CASSPLRTGVGYEQYF
CDR3nt: TGTGCCAGCAGCCCCCTAAGGACAGGGGTCGGTTACGAGCAGTACTTC

abundance: -
v_gene: TRBV5-4
d_gene: -
j_gene: TRBJ1-2
CDR3aa: CASSLGPLGGDGYTF
CDR3nt: TGTGCCAGCAGCTTGGGCCCATTGGGGGGGGATGGCTACACCTTC

abundance: -
v_gene: TRBV25-1
d_gene: -
j_gene: TRBJ2-7
CDR3aa: CASSFSRRSDEQYF
CDR3nt: TGTGCCAGCAGTTTCTCGCGCAGGTCAGACGAGCAGTACTTC

abundance: -
v_gene: TRBV9
d_gene: -
j_gene: TRBJ2-1
CDR3aa: CASSVGDYEPRGQFF
CDR3nt: TGTGCCAGCAGCGTAGGAGACTATGAGCCCAGGGGGCAGTTCTTC

abundance: -
v_gene: TRBV27
d_gene: -
j_gene: TRBJ2-1
CDR3aa: CASSPQGYYNEQFF
CDR3nt: TGTGCCAGCAGTCCCCAGGGGTACTACAATGAGCAGTTCTTC

abundance: -
v_gene: TRBV9
d_gene: TRBD1
j_gene: TRBJ2-1
CDR3aa: CASSVAGGVNEQFF
CDR3nt: TGTGCCAGCAGCGTAGCAGGGGGAGTTAATGAGCAGTTCTTC

abundance: once
v_gene: TRBV10-1
d_gene: TRBD2
j_gene: TRBJ2-5
CDR3aa: CASSGGPAGKETQYF
CDR3nt: TGCGCCAGCAGTGGAGGGCCAGCGGGAAAGGAGACCCAGTACTTC

abundance: -
v_gene: TRBV9
d_gene: TRBD1
j_gene: TRBJ2-3
CDR3aa: CASSSPGGDTQYF
CDR3nt: TGTGCCAGCAGCTCACCAGGGGGCGATACGCAGTATTTT

abundance: -
v_gene: TRBV4-1
d_gene: TRBD2
j_gene: TRBJ2-1
CDR3aa: CASSQDPPTSGSYNEQFF
CDR3nt: TGCGCCAGCAGCCAAGATCCCCCTACTAGCGGGAGCTACAATGAGCAGTTCTTC

abundance: -
v_gene: TRBV5-1
d_gene: TRBD2
j_gene: TRBJ2-7
CDR3aa: CASSLTVAGHYEQYF
CDR3nt: TGCGCCAGCAGCTTGACGGTAGCGGGCCACTACGAGCAGTACTTC

abundance: -
v_gene: TRBV7-2
d_gene: TRBD2
j_gene: TRBJ2-7
CDR3aa: CASSVGTSGFSQQYF
CDR3nt: TGTGCCAGCAGTGTAGGGACTAGCGGGTTTTCGCAGCAGTACTTC

abundance: once
v_gene: TRBV6-5
d_gene: TRBD2
j_gene: TRBJ2-7
CDR3aa: CASSYSAGREDEQYF
CDR3nt: TGTGCCAGCAGTTACTCGGCGGGGCGGGAGGACGAGCAGTACTTC

abundance: -
v_gene: TRBV29-1
d_gene: TRBD1
j_gene: TRBJ1-1
CDR3aa: CSVGLTGFTEAFF
CDR3nt: TGCAGCGTGGGGTTGACAGGGTTCACTGAAGCTTTCTTT

abundance: -
v_gene: TRBV2
d_gene: TRBD1
j_gene: TRBJ2-1
CDR3aa: CASKGASVYNEQFF
CDR3nt: TGTGCCAGCAAGGGGGCTTCGGTCTACAATGAGCAGTTCTTC

abundance: -
v_gene: TRBV6-4
d_gene: -
j_gene: TRBJ1-3
CDR3aa: CASSEDSVSGNTIYF
CDR3nt: TGTGCCAGCAGTGAAGACAGCGTCTCTGGAAACACCATATATTTT

abundance: -
v_gene: TRBV7-6
d_gene: -
j_gene: TRBJ1-4
CDR3aa: CASSRFSTNEKLFF
CDR3nt: TGTGCCAGCAGCCGTTTCTCAACTAATGAAAAACTGTTTTTT

abundance: -
v_gene: TRBV9
d_gene: TRBD1
j_gene: TRBJ2-7
CDR3aa: CASSVAGGNTYEQYF
CDR3nt: TGTGCCAGCAGCGTAGCAGGGGGCAATACCTACGAGCAGTACTTC

abundance: -
v_gene: TRBV19
d_gene: -
j_gene: TRBJ1-1
CDR3aa: CASNGGRDTEAFF
CDR3nt: TGTGCCAGTAACGGGGGGCGGGACACTGAAGCTTTCTTT

abundance: -
v_gene: TRBV12-5
d_gene: TRBD1
j_gene: TRBJ2-1
CDR3aa: CASGEVQGFVDEQFF
CDR3nt: TGTGCTAGTGGTGAAGTACAGGGGTTTGTCGATGAGCAGTTCTTC

abundance: -
v_gene: TRBV18
d_gene: TRBD1
j_gene: TRBJ1-1
CDR3aa: CASSPRGQIQSTEAFF
CDR3nt: TGTGCCAGCTCACCCCGGGGACAGATCCAATCAACTGAAGCTTTCTTT

abundance: -
v_gene: TRBV13
d_gene: -
j_gene: TRBJ2-1
CDR3aa: CASSLSGSSYNEQFF
CDR3nt: TGTGCCAGCAGCCTGAGTGGGAGCTCCTACAATGAGCAGTTCTTC

abundance: -
v_gene: TRBV7-9
d_gene: -
j_gene: TRBJ2-4
CDR3aa: CASSPEFIQYF
CDR3nt: TGTGCCAGCAGCCCGGAGTTCATTCAGTACTTC

abundance: -
v_gene: TRBV28
d_gene: TRBD2
j_gene: TRBJ2-1
CDR3aa: CASSLPLAGYNEQFF
CDR3nt: TGTGCCAGCAGTTTACCCCTAGCGGGATACAATGAGCAGTTCTTC

abundance: -
v_gene: TRBV2
d_gene: -
j_gene: TRBJ2-5
CDR3aa: CASRAGQETQYF
CDR3nt: TGTGCCAGCAGGGCAGGGCAAGAGACCCAGTACTTC

abundance: -
v_gene: TRBV10-3
d_gene: TRBD1
j_gene: TRBJ1-5
CDR3aa: CAISERVTGGGQPQHF
CDR3nt: TGTGCCATCAGTGAGAGGGTGACAGGGGGAGGTCAGCCCCAGCATTTT

abundance: -
v_gene: TRBV27
d_gene: TRBD1
j_gene: TRBJ1-4
CDR3aa: CASTLPDRERANEKLFF
CDR3nt: TGTGCCAGCACTCTCCCGGACAGGGAGCGGGCTAATGAAAAACTGTTTTTT

abundance: -
v_gene: TRBV28
d_gene: -
j_gene: TRBJ1-2
CDR3aa: CASSFMGSGYTF
CDR3nt: TGTGCCAGCAGTTTTATGGGGAGCGGCTACACCTTC

abundance: once
v_gene: TRBV7-2
d_gene: -
j_gene: TRBJ2-1
CDR3aa: CASSPNYNEQFF
CDR3nt: TGTGCCAGCAGCCCCAATTACAATGAGCAGTTCTTC

abundance: -
v_gene: TRBV6-4
d_gene: TRBD2
j_gene: TRBJ2-2
CDR3aa: CASSDTSGSTGELFF
CDR3nt: TGTGCCAGCAGTGACACTAGCGGGAGCACCGGGGAGCTGTTTTTT

abundance: -
v_gene: TRBV14
d_gene: TRBD1
j_gene: TRBJ2-3
CDR3aa: CASSQGQGARTDTQYF
CDR3nt: TGTGCCAGCAGCCAAGGACAGGGGGCGAGGACGGATACGCAGTATTTT

abundance: -
v_gene: TRBV30
d_gene: TRBD1
j_gene: TRBJ2-7
CDR3aa: CAWGQVEQYF
CDR3nt: TGTGCCTGGGGACAGGTTGAGCAGTACTTC

abundance: -
v_gene: TRBV7-8
d_gene: TRBD1
j_gene: TRBJ2-3
CDR3aa: CASSPNLGTDFTDTQYF
CDR3nt: TGTGCCAGCAGCCCAAACCTCGGGACAGATTTCACAGATACGCAGTATTTT

abundance: -
v_gene: TRBV14
d_gene: -
j_gene: TRBJ1-2
CDR3aa: CASSQVGKGDYGYTF
CDR3nt: TGTGCCAGCAGCCAAGTTGGGAAGGGAGACTATGGCTACACCTTC

abundance: -
v_gene: TRBV6-5
d_gene: -
j_gene: TRBJ1-2
CDR3aa: CASSYFGGGYTF
CDR3nt: TGTGCCAGCAGTTACTTTGGGGGCGGCTACACCTTC

abundance: -
v_gene: TRBV30
d_gene: TRBD1
j_gene: TRBJ1-4
CDR3aa: CAWNPGQGGTNEKLFF
CDR3nt: TGTGCCTGGAACCCGGGACAGGGAGGAACTAATGAAAAACTGTTTTTT

abundance: -
v_gene: TRBV27
d_gene: TRBD1
j_gene: TRBJ2-7
CDR3aa: CASSEDRAEQYF
CDR3nt: TGTGCCAGCAGTGAGGACAGGGCCGAGCAGTACTTC

abundance: -
v_gene: TRBV6-5
d_gene: -
j_gene: TRBJ1-5
CDR3aa: CASRLQGSDQPQHF
CDR3nt: TGTGCCAGCAGGCTTCAGGGGTCCGATCAGCCCCAGCATTTT

abundance: -
v_gene: TRBV10-2
d_gene: -
j_gene: TRBJ1-5
CDR3aa: CASSIQGGGNQPQHF
CDR3nt: TGCGCCAGCAGTATACAGGGTGGGGGCAATCAGCCCCAGCATTTT

abundance: few
v_gene: TRBV6-1
d_gene: -
j_gene: TRBJ2-5
CDR3aa: CASSDPPSVETQYF
CDR3nt: TGTGCCAGCAGCGATCCCCCTAGCGTGGAGACCCAGTACTTC

abundance: -
v_gene: TRBV5-6
d_gene: -
j_gene: TRBJ2-3
CDR3aa: CASSLTSYGTDTQYF
CDR3nt: TGTGCCAGCAGCCTTACTAGTTATGGCACAGATACGCAGTATTTT

abundance: -
v_gene: TRBV7-2
d_gene: -
j_gene: TRBJ2-1
CDR3aa: CANNRADSSYNEQFF
CDR3nt: TGTGCCAACAACAGGGCCGATAGCTCCTACAATGAGCAGTTCTTC

abundance: -
v_gene: TRBV2
d_gene: TRBD2
j_gene: TRBJ2-3
CDR3aa: CASSGTSASITDTQYF
CDR3nt: TGTGCCAGCAGTGGTACTAGCGCGTCTATCACAGATACGCAGTATTTT

abundance: -
v_gene: TRBV2
d_gene: TRBD2
j_gene: TRBJ2-3
CDR3aa: CASGGGGTDTQYF
CDR3nt: TGTGCCAGCGGGGGAGGGGGCACAGATACGCAGTATTTT

abundance: few
v_gene: TRBV19
d_gene: TRBD1
j_gene: TRBJ2-7
CDR3aa: CASSIATGVSYEQYF
CDR3nt: TGTGCCAGTAGTATAGCAACAGGGGTCTCCTACGAGCAGTACTTC

abundance: -
v_gene: TRBV11-2
d_gene: -
j_gene: TRBJ2-6
CDR3aa: CASSARGLGANVLTF
CDR3nt: TGTGCCAGCAGCGCGCGGGGGCTTGGGGCCAACGTCCTGACTTTC

abundance: -
v_gene: TRBV6-5
d_gene: TRBD1
j_gene: TRBJ1-2
CDR3aa: CASTQTGGANYGYTF
CDR3nt: TGCGCCAGCACCCAAACAGGGGGCGCTAACTATGGCTACACCTTC

abundance: once
v_gene: TRBV5-4
d_gene: -
j_gene: TRBJ2-5
CDR3aa: CASSLERQGTQYF
CDR3nt: TGTGCCAGCAGCTTGGAGCGTCAGGGGACCCAGTACTTC

abundance: -
v_gene: TRBV19
d_gene: TRBD1
j_gene: TRBJ2-7
CDR3aa: CASSPWTGAYEQYF
CDR3nt: TGTGCCAGTAGTCCATGGACAGGGGCCTACGAGCAGTACTTC

abundance: -
v_gene: TRBV2
d_gene: -
j_gene: TRBJ2-5
CDR3aa: CASSYQETQYF
CDR3nt: TGTGCCAGCAGCTACCAAGAGACCCAGTACTTC

abundance: -
v_gene: TRBV7-9
d_gene: -
j_gene: TRBJ2-2
CDR3aa: CASVKPRTGGELFF
CDR3nt: TGTGCCAGCGTCAAACCTAGAACGGGCGGGGAGCTGTTTTTT

abundance: -
v_gene: TRBV10-1
d_gene: TRBD2
j_gene: TRBJ2-5
CDR3aa: CASSDLRLAGVETQYF
CDR3nt: TGCGCCAGCAGTGACCTTAGACTAGCGGGAGTGGAGACCCAGTACTTC

abundance: once
v_gene: TRBV30
d_gene: -
j_gene: TRBJ1-5
CDR3aa: CAWSAPGTLPAMPQHF
CDR3nt: TGTGCCTGGAGCGCCCCTGGGACACTGCCGGCAATGCCCCAGCATTTT

abundance: -
v_gene: TRBV27
d_gene: TRBD1
j_gene: TRBJ2-7
CDR3aa: CASSPTPPGTGIPYEQYF
CDR3nt: TGTGCCAGCAGTCCTACCCCTCCCGGGACAGGGATTCCCTACGAGCAGTACTTC

abundance: -
v_gene: TRBV7-8
d_gene: TRBD2
j_gene: TRBJ2-3
CDR3aa: CASSWPGLATDTQYF
CDR3nt: TGTGCCAGCAGCTGGCCGGGACTAGCTACAGATACGCAGTATTTT

abundance: -
v_gene: TRBV28
d_gene: TRBD1
j_gene: TRBJ1-1
CDR3aa: CASSGHRGDYTEAFF
CDR3nt: TGTGCCAGCAGTGGGCACAGGGGAGATTACACTGAAGCTTTCTTT

abundance: -
v_gene: TRBV6-1
d_gene: TRBD2
j_gene: TRBJ2-5
CDR3aa: CASNVAGAETQYF
CDR3nt: TGTGCTTCCAACGTCGCGGGAGCAGAGACCCAGTACTTC